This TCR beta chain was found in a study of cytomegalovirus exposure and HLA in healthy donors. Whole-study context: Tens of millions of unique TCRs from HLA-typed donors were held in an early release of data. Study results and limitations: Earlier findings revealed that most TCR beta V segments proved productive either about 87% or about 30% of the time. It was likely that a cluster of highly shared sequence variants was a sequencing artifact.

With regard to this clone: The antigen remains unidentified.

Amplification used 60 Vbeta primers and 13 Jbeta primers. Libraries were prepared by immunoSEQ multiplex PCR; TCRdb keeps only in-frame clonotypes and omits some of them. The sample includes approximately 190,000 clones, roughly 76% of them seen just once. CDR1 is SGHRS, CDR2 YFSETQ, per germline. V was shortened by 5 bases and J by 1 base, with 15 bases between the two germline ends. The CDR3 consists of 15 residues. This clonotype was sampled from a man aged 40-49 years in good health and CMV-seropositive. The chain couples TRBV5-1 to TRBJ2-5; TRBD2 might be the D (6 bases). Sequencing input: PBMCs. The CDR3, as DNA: TGCGCCAGCAGTCGGGGCGGGGCCTCCCAAGAGACCCAGTACTTC. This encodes CASSRGGASQETQYF.